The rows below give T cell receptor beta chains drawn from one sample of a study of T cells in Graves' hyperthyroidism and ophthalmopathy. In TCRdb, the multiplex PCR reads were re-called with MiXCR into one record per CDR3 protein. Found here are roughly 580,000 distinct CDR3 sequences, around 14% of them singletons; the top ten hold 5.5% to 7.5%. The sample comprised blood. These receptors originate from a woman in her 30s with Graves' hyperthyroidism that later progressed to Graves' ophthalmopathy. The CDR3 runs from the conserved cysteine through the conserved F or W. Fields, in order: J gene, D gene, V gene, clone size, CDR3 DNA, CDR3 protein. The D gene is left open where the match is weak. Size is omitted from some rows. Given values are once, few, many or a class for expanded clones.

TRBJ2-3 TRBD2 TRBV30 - TGTGCCTGGAGTGTAGGGCAGCGGGAGGACGCAGATACGCAGTATTTT CAWSVGQREDADTQYF
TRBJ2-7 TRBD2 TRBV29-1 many TGCAGCGCAGAGCGGGGGAAGGGATACGAGCAGTACTTC CSAERGKGYEQYF
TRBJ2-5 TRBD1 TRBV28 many TGTGCCAGCAGGGGCCAGGGGGCAGAAGAGACCCAGTACTTC CASRGQGAEETQYF
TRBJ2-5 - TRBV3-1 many TGTGCCAGCAGCTCCTACCAGGACAGTGAAGAGACCCAGTACTTC CASSSYQDSEETQYF
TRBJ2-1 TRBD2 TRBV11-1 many TGTGCCAGCAGCCTCGAAGCGGGAGGGCCAGGTGAGCAGTTCTTC CASSLEAGGPGEQFF
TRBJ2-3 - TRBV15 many TGTGCCACCAGTTACCTAGGAGATACGCAGTATTTT CATSYLGDTQYF
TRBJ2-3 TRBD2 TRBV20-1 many TGCAGTGCTAGAGATGGGCCTAGCGGGAGGGCAGATACGCAGTATTTT CSARDGPSGRADTQYF
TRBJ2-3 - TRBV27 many TGTGCCAGCAGTTTATTCGGCCCTTCGGCCACAGATACGCAGTATTTT CASSLFGPSATDTQYF
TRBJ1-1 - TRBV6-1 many TGTGCCAGCAGTGTACAGACATCGAACACTGAAGCTTTCTTT CASSVQTSNTEAFF
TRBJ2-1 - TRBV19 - TGTGCCAGTACCTCTGGGGGCGGAGTCTCCTACAATGAGCAGTTCTTC CASTSGGGVSYNEQFF
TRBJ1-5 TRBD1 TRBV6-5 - TGTGCCAGCAGTTACTCCGGGACAGGGCAGCCCCAGCATTTT CASSYSGTGQPQHF
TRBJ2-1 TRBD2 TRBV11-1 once TGTGCCAGCAGCGCCCCGGGACTAGAGTACAATGAGCAGTTCTTC CASSAPGLEYNEQFF
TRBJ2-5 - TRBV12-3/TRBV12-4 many TGTGCCAGCAGCCCAGGGTCGGTCCGGGAGACCCAGTACTTC CASSPGSVRETQYF
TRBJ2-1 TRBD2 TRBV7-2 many TGTGCCAGCAGCCCCGCCCACCCAACTCTAGCGGGAGGGCCCCAATCTAACAATGAGCAGTTCTTC CASSPAHPTLAGGPQSNNEQFF
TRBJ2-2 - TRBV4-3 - TGCGCCAGCAGCCAAGACAGGGCTATCGGGGAGCTGTTTTTT CASSQDRAIGELFF
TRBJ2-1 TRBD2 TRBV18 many TGTGCCAGCTCACCGTCGAGCGGGGCCTGGGATGAGCAGTTCTTC CASSPSSGAWDEQFF
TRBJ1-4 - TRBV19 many TGTGCCAGTAGTATGATGGGCCAGGGGCATGAAAAACTGTTTTTT CASSMMGQGHEKLFF
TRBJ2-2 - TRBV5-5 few TGTGCCAGCAGCTTGGGGCCCCCCGGGGTCGCCGGGGAGCTGTTTTTT CASSLGPPGVAGELFF
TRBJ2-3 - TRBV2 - TGTGCCAGCAGTCAGGACGCCCCAGATACGCAGTATTTT CASSQDAPDTQYF
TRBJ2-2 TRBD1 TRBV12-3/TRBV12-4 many TGTGCCGGGACAGGGGCGGACACCGGGGAGCTGTTTTTT CAGTGADTGELFF
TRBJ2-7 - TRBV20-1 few TGCAGTGCTAGTGCAGGGGGGGGCGAGCAGTACTTC CSASAGGGEQYF
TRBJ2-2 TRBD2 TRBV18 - TGTGCCAGCTCACCACGGGGACTAGCGGGAGGAAGGAACACCGGGGAGCTGTTTTTT CASSPRGLAGGRNTGELFF
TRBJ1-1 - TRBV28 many TGTGCCAGCAGTTTATCTTTCGATGGGGGGCACACTGAAGCTTTCTTT CASSLSFDGGHTEAFF
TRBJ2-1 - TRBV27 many TGTGCCAGCAGTTTATCGGGAGTCTACAATGAGCAGTTCTTC CASSLSGVYNEQFF
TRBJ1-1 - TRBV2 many TGTGCCAGCAGCTTCAATTCTGGGGACACTGAAGCTTTCTTT CASSFNSGDTEAFF
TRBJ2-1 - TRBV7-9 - TGTGCCAGCAGCCCCCGAATGAGTGGAGCGCTTTACAATGAGCAGTTCTTC CASSPRMSGALYNEQFF
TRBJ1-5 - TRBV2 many TGTGCCAGCAGCCCCGGGAAGGGATTTACTCAGCCCCAGCATTTT CASSPGKGFTQPQHF
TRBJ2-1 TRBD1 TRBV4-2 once TGTGCCAGCAGCCGTTGGGACAGGGACAATGAGCAGTTCTTC CASSRWDRDNEQFF
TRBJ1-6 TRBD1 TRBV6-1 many TGTGCCTCTAATGGCCGGGACAGATTTAATTCACCCCTCCACTTT CASNGRDRFNSPLHF
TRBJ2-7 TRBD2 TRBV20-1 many TGCAGTGCTAGAGATCGTAAGCGGGAGTTCTACGAGCAGTACTTC CSARDRKREFYEQYF
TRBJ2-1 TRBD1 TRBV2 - TGTGCCAGCAGTGAAGTCGGGACAGGGTACTCCTACAATGAGCAGTTCTTC CASSEVGTGYSYNEQFF
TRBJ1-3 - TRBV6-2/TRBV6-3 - TGTGCCAGCCGTTCCCCGGGCCTCTCTGGAAACACCATATATTTT CASRSPGLSGNTIYF
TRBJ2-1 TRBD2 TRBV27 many TGTGCCAGCAGCCCGGGGGGTGGGAGGGATAACAATGAGCAGTTCTTC CASSPGGGRDNNEQFF
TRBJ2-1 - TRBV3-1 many TGTGCCAGCAGCCAAGGTTGGGGGGTGCAGTTCTTC CASSQGWGVQFF
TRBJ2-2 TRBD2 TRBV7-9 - TGTGCCAGCAGCGTTCCGGGACTAGCGAACACCGGGGAGCTGTTTTTT CASSVPGLANTGELFF
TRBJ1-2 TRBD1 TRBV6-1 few TGTGCCAGCGGATGGCAGGGGGCCTCGGGCGGCTACACCTTC CASGWQGASGGYTF
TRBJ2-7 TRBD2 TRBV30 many TGTGCCTGGACTAGCGGGAGCTACTACGAGCAGTACTTC CAWTSGSYYEQYF
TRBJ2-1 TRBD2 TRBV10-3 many TGTGCCATCAGTCCTAGCGGGTCCTACAATGAGCAGTTCTTC CAISPSGSYNEQFF
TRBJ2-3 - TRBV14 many TGTGCCAGCAGCCAAGAAGGAAGTTGGGCGATTAGCACAGATACGCAGTATTTT CASSQEGSWAISTDTQYF
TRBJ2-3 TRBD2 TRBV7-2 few TGTGCCAGCAGCTTGGGGGGTCTAGCGGGATCGTCAGATACGCAGTATTTT CASSLGGLAGSSDTQYF
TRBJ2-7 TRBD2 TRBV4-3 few TGCGCCAGCAGCCAAGCCATAACTAGCGCCTTCTACGAGCAGTACTTC CASSQAITSAFYEQYF
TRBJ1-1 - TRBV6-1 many TGTGCCAGCAGTAGGAGTAACACTGAAGCTTTCTTT CASSRSNTEAFF
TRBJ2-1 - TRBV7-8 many TGTGCCAGCAGCCCAGAGTTCCTCTCCAGAAATGAGCAGTTCTTC CASSPEFLSRNEQFF
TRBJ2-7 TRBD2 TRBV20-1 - TGCAGTGCGCGGTTAGCGGGGACCCCCTACGAGCAGTACTTC CSARLAGTPYEQYF
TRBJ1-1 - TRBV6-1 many TGTGCCACCGCGCCACCGGGACGGATGCCCTCCGAAGCTTTCTTT CATAPPGRMPSEAFF
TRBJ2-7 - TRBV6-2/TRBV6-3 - TGTGCCAGCAGATGGACGGTGGACTCCTACGAGCAGTACTTC CASRWTVDSYEQYF
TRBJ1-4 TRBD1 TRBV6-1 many TGTGCCAGCAGATTGACAGGGGCCGAAAAACTGTTTTTT CASRLTGAEKLFF
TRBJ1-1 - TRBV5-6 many TGTGCCAGCAGCTTGGCCCCTGAGACGCAAGCTTTCTTT CASSLAPETQAFF
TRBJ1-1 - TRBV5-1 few TGCGCCAGCAGCCTAACATACCGGGGTCCGAACACTGAAGCTTTCTTT CASSLTYRGPNTEAFF
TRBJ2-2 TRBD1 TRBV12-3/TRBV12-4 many TGTGCCAGCAGTCAGCAGGGGGCCACCGGGGAGCTGTTTTTT CASSQQGATGELFF
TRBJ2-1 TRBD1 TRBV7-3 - TGTGCCACTACGGGACAGACCCTAAGCAATGAGCAGTTCTTC CATTGQTLSNEQFF
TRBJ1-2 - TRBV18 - TGTGCCAGCTCACGGGGGGCGACAGAGAACTATGGCTACACCTTC CASSRGATENYGYTF